This TCR beta chain stems from a study of cytomegalovirus exposure and HLA in healthy donors. Study-level points and caveats: The authors later found TCR association rates varying by HLA locus, with DRB1 most and HLA-C fewest.

Details on this clone: Its cognate antigen is unknown.

CDR1 is MNHNS and CDR2 is SASEGT in the germline V gene. CDR3 length: 15 residues. The trim removed 4 bases at V and 9 bases at J, leaving 8 bases unmatched. The PCR employed 60 Vbeta primers together with 13 Jbeta primers. How the authors handled the data: In a later analysis, about 12 million of about 80 million unique beta chains occurred in at least two donors. Sequenced by immunoSEQ multiplex PCR; TCRdb stores in-frame clones only, minus some. That table supplies the V and J calls and clone size; D and trimming were determined from the DNA. The sample has 120,000 or so clones, roughly 80% seen once.

This clonotype was sampled from a man aged 25 to 45 in good health and CMV-seropositive. V usage is TRBV6-1 and J usage is TRBJ1-6, with 8 bases identical to TRBD1. Material for sequencing was PBMCs. CDR3 DNA sequence: TGTGCCAGCAGTGCCGGGACAGGCGGGATTTCACCCCTCCACTTT. Its protein is CASSAGTGGISPLHF.